These T cell receptor beta chains were read from a single sample in a study of cytomegalovirus exposure and HLA in healthy donors. Profiling relied on immunoSEQ multiplex PCR, and the TCRdb table lists in-frame clones only, not all of them. The profile shows about 130,000 clones, roughly 74% of them singletons. The sequenced sample was PBMCs. Receptor source: a man between 35 and 55 years old in good health and CMV-seropositive. CDR3s include the opening cysteine and the closing phenylalanine or tryptophan. D genes are given only for firm matches. For some rows the clone size is stated as once, few or many, or as a class when expanded; others skip it.

j_call d_call clone_size v_call cdr3_nt cdr3_aa
TRBJ1-6 NA few TRBV27 TGTGCCAGTTGCTTTAGCTCCTATAATTCACCCCTCCACTTT CASCFSSYNSPLHF
TRBJ2-7 NA NA TRBV6-1 TGTGCCAGCAGTGAAGTCCCCCCGGACGAGCAGTACTTC CASSEVPPDEQYF
TRBJ2-1 TRBD1 NA TRBV9 TGTGCCAGCAGCATAGGGGGACAGGCGGTTGAGCAGTTCTTC CASSIGGQAVEQFF
TRBJ2-1 TRBD2 NA TRBV7-9 TGTGCCAGCAGCTTACCTAGCGGGGGGGCCACTGAGCAGTTCTTC CASSLPSGGATEQFF
TRBJ2-7 NA NA TRBV19 TGTGCCAGTAGTATAGTATCCGGACAGTACTACGAGCAGTACTTC CASSIVSGQYYEQYF
TRBJ1-2 NA once TRBV14 TGTGCCAGCAGCCAGACTTCACTCTATGGCTACACCTTC CASSQTSLYGYTF
TRBJ2-7 NA many TRBV21-1 TGTGCCAGCAGCAAAGGCGGATACTCCTACGAGCAGTACTTC CASSKGGYSYEQYF
TRBJ1-1 NA NA TRBV20-1 TGCAGTCCAGGGTTGAACACTGAAGCTTTCTTT CSPGLNTEAFF
TRBJ1-3 NA NA TRBV5-1 TGCGCCAGCAGCCTGGAATTCGGTGGAAACACCATATATTTT CASSLEFGGNTIYF
TRBJ2-5 NA NA TRBV5-6 TGTGCCAGCAGCTTGATTAGCGGTGGGGGAGAGACCCAGTACTTC CASSLISGGGETQYF
TRBJ1-2 NA NA TRBV14 TGTGCCAGCAGCCCCTCCTCGGGGATTATCTATGGCTACACCTTC CASSPSSGIIYGYTF
TRBJ1-1 TRBD1 NA TRBV18 TGTGCCAGCTCACGAGGACAGGGGAACACTGAAGCTTTCTTT CASSRGQGNTEAFF
TRBJ2-7 TRBD2 NA TRBV9 TGTGCCAGCAGCGCTACTCCCGGGACTACCCACGAGCAGTACTTC CASSATPGTTHEQYF
TRBJ1-2 NA NA TRBV30 TGTGCCCGATCAGGGGATGGCTACACCTTC CARSGDGYTF
TRBJ2-2 TRBD2 NA TRBV29-1 TGCAGCGTTGAGCGACTAGCGGGCGGTCTTAACACCGGGGAGCTGTTTTTT CSVERLAGGLNTGELFF
TRBJ2-3 NA NA TRBV5-1 TGCGCCAGCAGCTTGGATCGAGGTACGCAGTATTTT CASSLDRGTQYF
TRBJ2-1 TRBD2 few TRBV6-4 TGTGCCAGCAGTGCTAGCGGTTCCTACAATGAGCAGTTCTTC CASSASGSYNEQFF
TRBJ1-6 NA NA TRBV11-2 TGTGCCAGCAGCTCCCTCGGGGGGCAGGTGGGAACCCTCCACTTT CASSSLGGQVGTLHF
TRBJ1-2 NA NA TRBV7-2 TGTGCCAGCAGCTTTCAGGGGCCAAACGATGGCTACACCTTC CASSFQGPNDGYTF
TRBJ2-6 NA NA TRBV6-6 TGTGCCAGCAGTTATTTGGCCCCCTCTGGGGCCAACGTCCTGACTTTC CASSYLAPSGANVLTF
TRBJ2-7 TRBD1 NA TRBV5-1 TGCGCCAGCAGCCCTTTAGGACAGGGCGCCGACGAGCAGTACTTC CASSPLGQGADEQYF
TRBJ2-5 TRBD1 NA TRBV7-9 TGTGCCAGCAGCTGGGGACAGGGGACGGAGACCCAGTACTTC CASSWGQGTETQYF
TRBJ1-2 NA once TRBV21-1 TGTGCCAGCAGCAAAGCCCGGACAGGGTCTGACTATGGCTACACCTTC CASSKARTGSDYGYTF
TRBJ2-5 NA NA TRBV7-2 TGTGCCAGCAGCTTAGCTGAGCTCCCCGGGACCCAGTACTTC CASSLAELPGTQYF
TRBJ1-3 NA NA TRBV5-1 TGCGCCAGCAGCTCAGGGACTTCTGGAAACACCATATATTTT CASSSGTSGNTIYF
TRBJ2-1 NA NA TRBV11-2 TGTGCCAGCAGCTTTGGGGACGGGGGCAATGAGCAGTTCTTC CASSFGDGGNEQFF
TRBJ2-1 TRBD1 once TRBV27 TGTGCCAGCAGCGGGACAGGGTATGAGCAGTTCTTC CASSGTGYEQFF
TRBJ2-7 TRBD2 NA TRBV29-1 TGCAGCGTTCAGGGGGGTAGCGGGAGGGATGGGTACGAGCAGTACTTC CSVQGGSGRDGYEQYF
TRBJ1-4 NA NA TRBV19 TGTGCCAGTAGTATTGAGGCGGGGAGAAAACTGTTTTTT CASSIEAGRKLFF
TRBJ2-7 NA few TRBV7-2 TGTGCCAGCTCCCGTGGGGCCTACGAGCAGTACTTC CASSRGAYEQYF
TRBJ2-7 NA few TRBV5-1 TGCGCCAGCAGCTCGGACAGCATCTCCTACGAGCAGTACTTC CASSSDSISYEQYF
TRBJ2-7 TRBD2 few TRBV27 TGTGCCAGCACCCTCCGGGCTAGCGGGGCCTACGAGCAGTACTTC CASTLRASGAYEQYF
TRBJ2-7 TRBD1 NA TRBV5-6 TGTGCCAGCAGCTCGTACCCGGGACAGGTGTACGAGCAGTACTTC CASSSYPGQVYEQYF
TRBJ1-3 NA NA TRBV28 TGTGCCAGCAGTAGCCTGACTAGGTCTGGAAACACCATATATTTT CASSSLTRSGNTIYF
TRBJ2-1 NA NA TRBV6-5 TGTGCCAGCAGTTACTCCGGACTCGCGAGGCTAAATGAGCAGTTCTTC CASSYSGLARLNEQFF
TRBJ2-7 NA NA TRBV5-4 TGTGCCAGCAGCCGAGGCCGACCGGTGGACTACGAGCAGTACTTC CASSRGRPVDYEQYF
TRBJ1-1 NA NA TRBV20-1 TGCAGTGCTAGCCGGACAGCTGAAGCTTTCTTT CSASRTAEAFF
TRBJ2-5 TRBD1 NA TRBV7-2 TGTGCCAGCACCGGTTTCAGGGGGACCGGGGAGACCCAGTACTTC CASTGFRGTGETQYF
TRBJ2-2 NA NA TRBV9 TGTGCCAGCAACTTCTACGGGGTAGGCACCGGGGAGCTGTTTTTT CASNFYGVGTGELFF
TRBJ2-5 TRBD2 NA TRBV9 TGTGCCAGCAGCCCCGCAGGGAGCGGGGGGTACCAAGAGACCCAGTACTTC CASSPAGSGGYQETQYF
TRBJ1-5 NA few TRBV29-1 TGCAGCGTCAGAAAGGGGTGGGATCAGCCCCAGCATTTT CSVRKGWDQPQHF
TRBJ1-4 NA once TRBV5-1 TGCGCCAGCAGCAACGGAGGGACGGCGGCTAATGAAAAACTGTTTTTT CASSNGGTAANEKLFF
TRBJ1-1 NA few TRBV7-9 TGTGCCAGCAGCCACGGACAGCTGAACACTGAAGCTTTCTTT CASSHGQLNTEAFF
TRBJ2-2 NA NA TRBV10-1 TGCGCCAGCAGTGAGATGGGCGCGTCAAACACCGGGGAGCTGTTTTTT CASSEMGASNTGELFF
TRBJ2-3 TRBD2 NA TRBV6-4 TGTGCCAGCAGTCCGATTAGCGGGAGCACAGATACGCAGTATTTT CASSPISGSTDTQYF
TRBJ2-3 NA NA TRBV4-2 TGTGCCAGCAGCCAAGTCCCGGGCACAGATACGCAGTATTTT CASSQVPGTDTQYF
TRBJ2-3 TRBD1 NA TRBV9 TGTGCCAGCAGCGCTAACCCTGGGACAGTTAGCACAGATACGCAGTATTTT CASSANPGTVSTDTQYF
TRBJ1-3 NA once TRBV6-1 TGCGCCAGCAGGAGCCGGGGGATAAGGAACACCATATATTTT CASRSRGIRNTIYF
TRBJ1-5 TRBD1 NA TRBV19 TGTGCCAGTAGTGGCCAGGGGGTCCTCGGCAATCAGCCCCAGCATTTT CASSGQGVLGNQPQHF
TRBJ2-3 NA once TRBV28 TGTGCCAGCAGTTTACGGGGTGATACGCAGTATTTT CASSLRGDTQYF
TRBJ2-5 NA NA TRBV29-1 TGCAGCGTTGAACAGGAGGGAGAGACCCAGTACTTC CSVEQEGETQYF
TRBJ1-1 TRBD1 few TRBV28 TGTGCCAGCCTGACCCAACAGGGGAAAGCTTTCTTT CASLTQQGKAFF
TRBJ1-3 NA NA TRBV5-1 TGCGCCAGCAGCTTGGCCGGGTCAGACTCCCCGCCTGGAAACACCATATATTTT CASSLAGSDSPPGNTIYF
TRBJ2-1 TRBD2 NA TRBV9 TGTGCCAGCAGCTCCCGGACTAGCGCCTACAATGAGCAGTTCTTC CASSSRTSAYNEQFF
TRBJ2-5 TRBD1 NA TRBV6-1 TGTGCCAGCAGACCCTTAGGACAGGGGAGAGGGGAGCAGTACTTC CASRPLGQGRGEQYF
TRBJ1-6 NA once TRBV27 TGTGCCAGCAGTTTATTAGTTACAGGCTCCTATAATTCACCCCTCCACTTT CASSLLVTGSYNSPLHF
TRBJ2-2 NA once TRBV11-2 TGTGCCAGCAGAAAATTGGGGAGCACCGGGGAGCTGTTTTTT CASRKLGSTGELFF
TRBJ1-3 TRBD1 NA TRBV28 TGTGCCAGCAGTATACGGACAGGGGGCCGCTCTGGAAACACCATATATTTT CASSIRTGGRSGNTIYF